A selection of T cell receptor beta chains follows, all from one sample in a study of CD8+ T cells in alopecia areata. The assay was immunoSEQ multiplex PCR, and TCRdb's table has in-frame clones only and misses some. The data contain 40,000 to 45,000 clones, 92% of them singletons. The source material was CD8+ T cells sorted from blood, sampled at week 24, from a patient treated with tofacitinib. The receptors originated from a human donor with alopecia areata. Both conserved end residues are part of each CDR3. Fields, in order: V gene, J gene, clone size, D gene, CDR3 DNA, CDR3 protein. The D gene is left open where the match is weak. Some rows mark clone size as missing; the rest say once, few, many or name a class of expanded clone.

V gene: TRBV13
J gene: TRBJ2-1
clone size: .
D gene: .
CDR3 DNA: TGTGCCAGCAGCTTAGATTCTAGCTCTCACGAGCAGTTCTTC
CDR3 protein: CASSLDSSSHEQFF

V gene: TRBV7-9
J gene: TRBJ2-7
clone size: .
D gene: .
CDR3 DNA: TGTGCCAGCAGCTTACTTAGAGGCGACGAGCAGTACTTC
CDR3 protein: CASSLLRGDEQYF

V gene: TRBV27
J gene: TRBJ2-1
clone size: .
D gene: .
CDR3 DNA: TGTGCCAGCAGTTTTCTTTTTATGGGGCCAAAGTACAATGAGCAGTTCTTC
CDR3 protein: CASSFLFMGPKYNEQFF

V gene: TRBV28
J gene: TRBJ1-6
clone size: .
D gene: .
CDR3 DNA: TGTGCCAGCACCAAGACAGTCGAGCATTCACCCCTCCACTTT
CDR3 protein: CASTKTVEHSPLHF

V gene: TRBV7-8
J gene: TRBJ2-2
clone size: .
D gene: TRBD2
CDR3 DNA: TGTGCCAGCAGCTTACTGGCGGGGGGGCCCGGGGAGCTGTTTTTT
CDR3 protein: CASSLLAGGPGELFF

V gene: TRBV5-1
J gene: TRBJ2-1
clone size: few
D gene: .
CDR3 DNA: TGCGCCAGCAGCCCCCCGGGACACCTATACAATGAGCAGTTCTTC
CDR3 protein: CASSPPGHLYNEQFF

V gene: TRBV6-6
J gene: TRBJ1-2
clone size: .
D gene: .
CDR3 DNA: TGTGCCAGCAGTTACTCAGACAGGAAACACTATGGCTACACCTTC
CDR3 protein: CASSYSDRKHYGYTF

V gene: TRBV7-9
J gene: TRBJ2-7
clone size: .
D gene: TRBD1
CDR3 DNA: TGTGCCAGCAGCCAGAGGGACAGCGATCGATCCGAGCAGTACTTC
CDR3 protein: CASSQRDSDRSEQYF

V gene: TRBV6-5
J gene: TRBJ2-5
clone size: .
D gene: .
CDR3 DNA: TGTGCCAGCAGTCCGACGGGCGGGGTCCTAGAGACCCAGTACTTC
CDR3 protein: CASSPTGGVLETQYF

V gene: TRBV6-5
J gene: TRBJ2-7
clone size: .
D gene: TRBD2
CDR3 DNA: TGTGCCAGCAGTTTAGCGGGAGGGCACGAGCAGTACTTC
CDR3 protein: CASSLAGGHEQYF

V gene: TRBV9
J gene: TRBJ2-2
clone size: .
D gene: .
CDR3 DNA: TGTGCCAGCAGCCCATACACCGGGGAGCTGTTTTTT
CDR3 protein: CASSPYTGELFF

V gene: TRBV29-1
J gene: TRBJ2-7
clone size: .
D gene: TRBD2
CDR3 DNA: TGCAGCGTTGTGGAGGCCGCGGGGGGGCAATACGAGCAGTACTTC
CDR3 protein: CSVVEAAGGQYEQYF